A single sample gave rise to the 13 T cell receptor beta chains below, sequenced in a study of low-dose radiotherapy and immunotherapy resistance in tumors (dated by TCRdb to 2022 to 2024). Read against the paper, the sample's time point label means: before trial treatment. Data came from an Illumina HiSeq 2500. Superscript III and a set of TRAV- and TRBV-specific primers were used to synthesize first-strand cDNA, so that both TCRalpha and TCRbeta chains were covered. A roughly 21-cycle PCR with Phusion amplified the TCRs, pairing a constant-region primer with the adapter that was attached to the V primers. TCRdb reran the public reads through fastp at Q25 and MiXCR, keeping productive beta chains. Each entry merges the rows of one CDR3 protein and shows their most common DNA and genes. This sample holds under 95,000 distinct CDR3 sequences; roughly 19% were observed only once. The ten largest make up less than 3.5% of the sample.

This specimen consisted of PBMCs, obtained before treatment. Source of these receptors: a male donor with prostate cancer.

This clonotype was seen many times. The CDR3 sequence: CASKGTNQPQHF. The CDR3 DNA reads TGTGCCAGCAAGGGGACGAATCAGCCCCAGCATTTT. The chain employs TRBV6-6 and TRBJ1-5, with D possibly being TRBD1 (5 bases). Trimming removed 7 bases from V and 4 bases from J, with 8 bases in between. The CDR3 is 12 amino acids. Germline V CDR1 and CDR2: MNHNY, SVGAGI (reference sequence).

At least ten counts were recorded for this clonotype. The V call is TRBV19, the J call TRBJ1-1; tentatively, D is TRBD1 (6 bases). The CDR3 extends over 16 amino acids. Germline CDR1 LNHDA, CDR2 SQIVND (reference sequence). V was clipped by 4 bases and J by 0 bases, with 15 bases between them. The CDR3 coding sequence is TGTGCCAGTAGTACCCCGGGGGGCACCATGAACACTGAAGCTTTCTTT. It specifies CASSTPGGTMNTEAFF.

This clonotype was counted ten times or more. The chain recombines TRBV13 with TRBJ2-5; D is unresolved. Germline assignment: CDR1 PRHDT and CDR2 FYEKMQ (reference sequence). V was clipped by 1 base and J by 4 bases, with 13 bases between them. The CDR3 consists of 15 residues. CDR3 bases: TGTGCCAGCAGCTTAGATTGGCTAGGACGAGAGACCCAGTACTTC. Encoded protein: CASSLDWLGRETQYF.

This clonotype was detected ten times or more. In DNA form, the CDR3 reads TGTGCCAGCAGAACAGGGGCTTTAAATGAAAAACTGTTTTTT. This codes for CASRTGALNEKLFF. The chain is built from TRBV2 and TRBJ1-4; 7 bases map to TRBD1. V trimming: 6 bases; J trimming: 5 bases; junction bases outside the gene matches: 6. The CDR3 extends over 14 amino acids. Germline values: CDR1 SNHLY, CDR2 FYNNEI.

The genes are TRBV7-9 and TRBJ2-1; no reliable D call. The CDR3 totals 16 residues. CDR1 is SEHNR, CDR2 FQNEAQ, per germline (reference sequence). V gave up 5 bases and J gave up 5 bases, with 19 bases separating them. In DNA form, the CDR3 reads TGTGCCAGCAGCCACGACACTCCTAAACTCCACAATGAGCAGTTCTTC. Translating gives CASSHDTPKLHNEQFF.

This clonotype was counted ten times or more. This chain connects TRBV6-2 or TRBV6-3 to TRBJ2-2; perhaps TRBD1 as D (5 bases). This CDR3 comprises 13 residues. Trimming pared 5 bases from V and 7 bases from J, leaving 11 bases between. The germline V gene encodes CDR1 MNHEY and CDR2 SVGEGT. CDR3 sequence: CASSETGFGELFF. The CDR3 DNA reads as TGTGCCAGCAGTGAAACAGGTTTCGGGGAGCTGTTTTTT.

This clonotype was counted at least ten times. The chain links TRBV5-1 to TRBJ2-1, with D uncertain. This CDR3 is built from 13 residues. V dropped 4 bases and J dropped 4 bases, with 9 bases sitting between them. Germline assignment: CDR1 SGHRS and CDR2 YFSETQ. The CDR3 is CASSLPSYNEQFF. The CDR3 DNA reads TGCGCCAGCAGCCTCCCCAGTTACAATGAGCAGTTCTTC.

This clonotype showed up many times. The chain has TRBV6-2 or TRBV6-3 and TRBJ2-5; D might be TRBD2 (6 bases). V lost 4 bases and J 2 bases, leaving 11 bases between the germline ends. This CDR3 has 14 amino acids. Germline V gene lookup returns CDR1 MNHEY and CDR2 SVGEGT. This CDR3 reads CASSSSGTQETQYF. CDR3 in DNA: TGTGCCAGCAGTTCATCCGGGACTCAAGAGACCCAGTACTTC.

This clonotype has a count of ten or more. The V and J genes are TRBV19 and TRBJ1-1; 8 bases match TRBD1. Trimming took 5 bases from V and 1 from J; bases not matched to a gene: 6. There are 15 residues in the CDR3. The germline V gene encodes CDR1 LNHDA and CDR2 SQIVND (reference sequence). The CDR3 region has the DNA TGTGCCAGTAGTCTAACCGGGACAGGGAACACTGAAGCTTTCTTT. Protein product: CASSLTGTGNTEAFF.

This clonotype came up a few times. The chain is built from TRBV20-1 and TRBJ2-7, with TRBD2 identical over 8 bases. This CDR3 contains 14 residues. Germline CDR1 reads DFQATT; CDR2 reads SNEGSKA (reference sequence). Trimming removed 1 base from V and 0 bases from J; junction bases left unmatched: 2. The CDR3 reads CSARAGLVSYEQYF. In DNA, the CDR3 is TGCAGTGCTAGAGCGGGACTAGTCTCCTACGAGCAGTACTTC.

Many counts were recorded for this clonotype. The rearrangement uses TRBV14 and TRBJ1-6; D might be TRBD1 (5 bases). With 2 bases removed from V and 9 bases from J, the gap between germline ends came to 11 bases. The V gene's germline CDR1 is SGHDN and CDR2 FVKESK. This CDR3 contains 14 residues. The CDR3 region has the DNA TGTGCCAGCAGCCAAAATGCAGGGATTTCACCCCTCCACTTT. Translating it yields CASSQNAGISPLHF. The whole variable domain, filled in from reference TRBV14 and TRBJ1-6, reads EAGVTQFPSHSVIEKGQTVTLRCDPISGHDNLYWYRRVMGKEIKFLLHFVKESKQDESGMPNNRFLAERTGGTYSTLKVQPAELEDSGVYFCASSQNAGISPLHFGNGTRLTVT.

This clonotype was detected ten times or more. CDR3 DNA sequence: TGTGCCAGTCGAGGGAGTAATGAAAAACTGTTTTTT. Translating gives CASRGSNEKLFF. The gene calls are TRBV19 and TRBJ1-4; D unclear. The CDR3 totals 12 residues. Germline CDR1 is LNHDA and CDR2 is SQIVND (reference sequence). Trimming took off 8 bases at V and 4 bases at J, with 8 bases between the two ends. Combining the CDR3 with reference TRBV19 and TRBJ1-4 gives the whole variable domain DGGITQSPKYLFRKEGQNVTLSCEQNLNHDAMYWYRQDPGQGLRLIYYSQIVNDFQKGDIAEGYSVSREKKESFPLTVTSAQKNPTAFYLCASRGSNEKLFFGSGTQLSVL.

This clonotype has more than one count but fewer than ten. This chain joins TRBV5-1 and TRBJ1-3, with D uncertain. Deletions cut 0 bases from V and 4 bases from J, with 14 bases between. CDR3 length: 16 residues. CDR1 is SGHRS, CDR2 YFSETQ, per germline. The DNA for the CDR3 is TGCGCCAGCAGCTTGGATGGAAGCCCGGGGGGAAACACCATATATTTT. It is translated as CASSLDGSPGGNTIYF.